This TCR beta chain was captured by sequencing in a study of blood T cell repertoires in COVID-19. Study context: Researchers got acute and convalescent COVID-19 samples from the United States, Italy and Spain. From T cells, B-cell-depleted T cells, or PBMCs came the material, which was cDNA or gDNA.

Original processing notes: Researchers report that nucleated cell counts were estimated from reference gene primer amplification. The protocol was immunoSEQ multiplex PCR, while the TCRdb copy is restricted to in-frame clones and leaves out a portion. The V and J calls and the clone size are those of that table, but D and trimming were determined from the DNA. This sample yields around 270,000 clones, of which 84% are seen a single time; approximately 14% belongs to the top ten. While infection was still active, Seattle patients were enrolled and then followed longitudinally. The germline V gene encodes CDR1 SQVTM and CDR2 ANQGSEA. Trimming cost V 6 bases and J 1 base, with 12 bases left between them. CDR3 length equals 13 residues.

The clonotype was recovered from a person aged 65 to 85 with COVID-19, enrolled during active disease. The material sequenced was peripheral blood. The chain employs TRBV29-1 and TRBJ2-5, with D hard to call. The CDR3 nucleotides read TGCAGCGTCCAAACACAAATCCAAGAGACCCAGTACTTC. Translating gives CSVQTQIQETQYF. Complete variable domain (other parts from reference TRBV29-1 and TRBJ2-5): SAVISQKPSRDICQRGTSLTIQCQVDSQVTMMFWYRQQPGQSLTLIATANQGSEATYESGFVIDKFPISRPNLTFSTLTVSNMSPEDSSIYLCSVQTQIQETQYFGPGTRLLVL.